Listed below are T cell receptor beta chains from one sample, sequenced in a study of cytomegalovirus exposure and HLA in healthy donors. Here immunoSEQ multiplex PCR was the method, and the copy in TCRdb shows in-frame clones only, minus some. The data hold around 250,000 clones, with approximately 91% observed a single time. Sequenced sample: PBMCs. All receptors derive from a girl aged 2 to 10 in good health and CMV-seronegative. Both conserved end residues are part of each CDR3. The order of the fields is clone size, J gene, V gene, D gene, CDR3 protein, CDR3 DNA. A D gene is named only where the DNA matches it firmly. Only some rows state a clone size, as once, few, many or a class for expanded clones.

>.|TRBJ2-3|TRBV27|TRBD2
CASSSLTSGSGTDTQYF
TGTGCCAGCAGTTCCCTCACTAGCGGGAGTGGCACAGATACGCAGTATTTT
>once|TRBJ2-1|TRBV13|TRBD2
CASSVSGSLDEQFF
TGTGCCAGCAGCGTTAGCGGGAGTTTGGATGAGCAGTTCTTC
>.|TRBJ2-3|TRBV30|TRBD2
CASGLAGGPGEDTQYF
TGTGCCTCGGGACTAGCGGGGGGGCCTGGGGAAGATACGCAGTATTTT
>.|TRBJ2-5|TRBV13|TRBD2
CASSSTQPTSGGAGETQYF
TGTGCCAGCAGCTCCACTCAACCGACTAGCGGGGGGGCGGGAGAGACCCAGTACTTC
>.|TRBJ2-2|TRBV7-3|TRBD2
CASSVTSGGELFF
TGTGCCAGCAGCGTTACTAGCGGGGGGGAGCTGTTTTTT
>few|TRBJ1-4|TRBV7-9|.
CASSPIPGTTNEKLFF
TGTGCCAGCAGCCCCATCCCAGGAACAACTAATGAAAAACTGTTTTTT
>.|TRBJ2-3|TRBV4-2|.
CASSQGETDTQYF
TGTGCCAGCAGCCAAGGGGAGACAGATACGCAGTATTTT
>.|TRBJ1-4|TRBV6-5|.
CASSPWVGGEKLFF
TGTGCCAGCAGTCCCTGGGTGGGAGGTGAAAAACTGTTTTTT
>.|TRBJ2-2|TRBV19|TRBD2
CASSILLAGLPGELFF
TGTGCCAGTAGTATTTTACTAGCGGGGTTACCCGGGGAGCTGTTTTTT
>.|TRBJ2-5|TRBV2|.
CASSSAAGLPQETQYF
TGTGCCAGCAGCTCCGCGGCGGGGCTACCCCAAGAGACCCAGTACTTC
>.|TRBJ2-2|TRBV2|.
CASSARPLAGNTGELFF
TGTGCCAGCAGTGCCAGGCCTTTGGCGGGGAACACCGGGGAGCTGTTTTTT
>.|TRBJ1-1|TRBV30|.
CAWSDTFSGTEAFF
TGTGCCTGGAGTGATACCTTCTCGGGCACTGAAGCTTTCTTT
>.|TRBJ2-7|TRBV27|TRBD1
CASSLSPGQSYEQYF
TGTGCCAGCAGTTTATCGCCGGGACAGTCCTACGAGCAGTACTTC
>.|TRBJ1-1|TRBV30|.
CAWRFGEMNTEAFF
TGTGCCTGGAGGTTCGGGGAAATGAACACTGAAGCTTTCTTT
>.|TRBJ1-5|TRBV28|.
CASSLRGEGNQPQHF
TGTGCCAGCAGTCTCAGGGGCGAGGGCAATCAGCCCCAGCATTTT
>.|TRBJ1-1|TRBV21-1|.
CASRQGLGRHTEAFF
TGTGCCAGCAGGCAGGGTTTAGGTAGGCACACTGAAGCTTTCTTT
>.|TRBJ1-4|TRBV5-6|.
CASSWGRNHNEKLFF
TGTGCCAGCAGCTGGGGCCGGAATCATAATGAAAAACTGTTTTTT
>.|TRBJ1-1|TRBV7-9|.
CASSLIWGDGNTEAFF
TGTGCCAGCAGCTTAATATGGGGAGATGGGAACACTGAAGCTTTCTTT
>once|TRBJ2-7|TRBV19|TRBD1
CASSIAGTGGYEQYF
TGTGCCAGTAGTATAGCCGGGACAGGAGGCTACGAGCAGTACTTC
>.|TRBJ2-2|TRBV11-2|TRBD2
CASSTGLAGAGELFF
TGTGCCAGCAGCACAGGACTAGCGGGAGCCGGGGAGCTGTTTTTT
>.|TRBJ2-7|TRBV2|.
CASSGFAGVSEQYF
TGTGCCAGCTCGGGATTTGCAGGGGTGAGTGAGCAGTACTTC
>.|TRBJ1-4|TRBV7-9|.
CASSLSAGQANEKLFF
TGTGCCAGCAGCCTCTCCGCAGGGCAAGCTAATGAAAAACTGTTTTTT
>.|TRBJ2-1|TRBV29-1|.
CSAMGGGSHYNEQFF
TGCAGCGCTATGGGGGGGGGCAGCCACTACAATGAGCAGTTCTTC
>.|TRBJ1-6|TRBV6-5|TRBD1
CASSPSQGAGSPLHF
TGTGCCAGCAGCCCTTCCCAGGGGGCAGGGTCACCCCTCCACTTT
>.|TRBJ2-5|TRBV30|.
CAWSYGGSGQETQYF
TGTGCCTGGAGCTATGGTGGAAGCGGACAAGAGACCCAGTACTTC
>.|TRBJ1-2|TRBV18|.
CASSPQTGKNGYTF
TGTGCCAGCTCACCTCAGACAGGCAAAAATGGCTACACCTTC
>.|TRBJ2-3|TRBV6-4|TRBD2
CASSPSGGSTDTQYF
TGTGCCAGCAGTCCTAGCGGGGGTAGCACAGATACGCAGTATTTT
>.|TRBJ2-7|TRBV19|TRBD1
CASSSDRGRQYEQYF
TGTGCCAGTAGCAGCGACAGGGGGCGCCAATACGAGCAGTACTTC
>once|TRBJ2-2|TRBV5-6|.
CASSPPGQGNTGELFF
TGTGCCAGCAGCCCCCCCGGGCAGGGGAACACCGGGGAGCTGTTTTTT
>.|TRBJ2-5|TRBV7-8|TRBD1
CASSSKDRVGETQYF
TGTGCCAGCAGCTCGAAGGACAGGGTAGGAGAGACCCAGTACTTC
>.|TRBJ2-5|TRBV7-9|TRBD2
CASSWGLAEETQYF
TGTGCCAGCAGCTGGGGACTAGCGGAGGAGACCCAGTACTTC
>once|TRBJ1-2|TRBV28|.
CASSSGEDGYTF
TGTGCCAGCAGTTCAGGGGAAGACGGCTACACCTTC
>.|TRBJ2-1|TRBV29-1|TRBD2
CSVAGLADGGVNEQFF
TGCAGCGTCGCGGGACTAGCAGATGGGGGGGTTAATGAGCAGTTCTTC
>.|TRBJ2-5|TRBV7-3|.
CASSLTEGRRETQYF
TGTGCCAGCAGCTTAACGGAGGGGAGGCGAGAGACCCAGTACTTC
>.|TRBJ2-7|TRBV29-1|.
CSVEEDYNEQYF
TGCAGCGTTGAAGAGGACTACAACGAGCAGTACTTC
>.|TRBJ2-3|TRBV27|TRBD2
CASSSLQRGYTDTQYF
TGTGCCAGCAGTTCATTGCAGCGGGGATACACAGATACGCAGTATTTT
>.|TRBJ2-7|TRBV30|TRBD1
CAWSLDRDRRYF
TGTGCCTGGAGTCTCGACCGGGACAGGCGGTACTTC